These 18 T cell receptor beta chains were sequenced from one sample in a study of shared clonotypes between healthy human individuals. TCRdb's table, derived via immunoSEQ multiplex PCR, lists solely in-frame clones and lacks some. The table includes more than 1.2 million clones, 98% detected once. The sequenced sample was naive CD4+ T cells sorted from blood. Subset noted: CD45RA+ positively selected. These receptors all come from a man aged 30 to 45 in good health.

The chain employs TRBV30 and TRBJ2-1; D is possibly TRBD1 (6 bases). CDR1 and CDR2 from the germline V gene are GTSNPN and SVGIG (reference sequence). The CDR3 sequence is 12 residues long. The V end lost 5 bases, the J end lost 4 bases, and 9 bases lay between the germline ends. The CDR3 loop is CAWYTGYNEQFF. CDR3 DNA sequence: TGTGCCTGGTACACAGGGTACAATGAGCAGTTCTTC.

This chain links TRBV19 with TRBJ2-1; possibly TRBD1 for D (6 bases). From germline, CDR1 is LNHDA and CDR2 SQIVND (reference sequence). The CDR3 has 14 amino acids. V lost 6 bases and J 4 bases, leaving 13 bases between the germline ends. The CDR3 sequence: CASRTGTLYNEQFF. The CDR3 nucleotides are TGTGCCAGTAGGACCGGGACACTTTACAATGAGCAGTTCTTC.

The chain joins TRBV7-9 to TRBJ2-3, with 7 positions matching TRBD2. The J segment lost 5 bases and the V segment lost 5 bases, leaving 13 bases of the junction unmatched. Germline V gene data show CDR1 as SEHNR and CDR2 as FQNEAQ (reference sequence). The CDR3 spans 16 residues. In nucleotides, the CDR3 is TGTGCCAGCAGCACACCTCCCCGCGGCGGGAGAGATACGCAGTATTTT. Protein: CASSTPPRGGRDTQYF.

This chain uses TRBV5-1 with TRBJ1-4; D not certain. CDR1 and CDR2 from the germline V gene are SGHRS and YFSETQ. The CDR3 sequence is 16 residues long. The V end was cut by 0 bases, the J end by 1 base, with 10 bases between. The CDR3 spells CASSLAESGTNEKLFF. CDR3 nucleotide sequence: TGCGCCAGCAGCTTGGCCGAATCGGGAACTAATGAAAAACTGTTTTTT.

The genes are TRBV5-4 and TRBJ1-1, with a tentative D call TRBD1 (5 bases). Germline V gives CDR1 SGHNT, CDR2 YYREEE (reference sequence). Between the trimmed V and J ends, which lost 5 bases and 2 bases, there was a span of 10 bases. This CDR3 has 13 amino acids. CDR3 residues: CASRQAPNTEAFF. The CDR3 DNA reads as TGTGCCAGCAGACAGGCCCCTAACACTGAAGCTTTCTTT.

The V gene is TRBV19, the J gene TRBJ2-2, with D hard to call. Germline V gene sequence: CDR1 LNHDA, CDR2 SQIVND (reference sequence). The CDR3 loop spans 14 amino acids. V was pared by 2 bases and J by 2 bases, with 6 bases between. CDR3 in DNA: TGTGCCAGTAGTATACTGGCCAACACCGGGGAGCTGTTTTTT. Protein: CASSILANTGELFF. Full variable domain (rest looked up from reference TRBV19 and TRBJ2-2): DGGITQSPKYLFRKEGQNVTLSCEQNLNHDAMYWYRQDPGQGLRLIYYSQIVNDFQKGDIAEGYSVSREKKESFPLTVTSAQKNPTAFYLCASSILANTGELFFGEGSRLTVL.

This chain links TRBV10-3 with TRBJ2-3; 14 bases align to TRBD2. Germline lookup yields CDR1 ENHRY and CDR2 SYGVKD. With V trimmed by 1 base and J by 2 bases, 20 bases remained unmatched. This CDR3 region has 23 residues. The CDR3 nucleotides read TGTGCCATCAGTGAGTATCCTTACCGACTAGCGGGAGGGCCACGTACGGTCACAGATACGCAGTATTTT. This translates into CAISEYPYRLAGGPRTVTDTQYF.

The V and J genes are TRBV6-6 and TRBJ2-7, with TRBD1 matching 7 bases. Germline trimming cut 4 bases from V and 0 bases from J; bases unmatched to any gene: 6. This CDR3 is 15 amino acids long. CDR1 and CDR2 from the germline V gene are MNHNY and SVGAGI (reference sequence). In DNA, the CDR3 is TGTGCCAGCAGTTCCACAGGGGATAGCTCCTACGAGCAGTACTTC. This encodes CASSSTGDSSYEQYF.

This chain uses TRBV7-3 with TRBJ2-6; D not resolved. The CDR3 has 14 amino acids. The ends were cut back, 6 bases at V and 3 bases at J, with 9 bases in the middle. The germline CDR1 and CDR2 sequences are SGHTA and FQGTGA. The CDR3 is CASRDLRGANVLTF. DNA of the CDR3: TGTGCCAGCAGGGATTTACGTGGGGCCAACGTCCTGACTTTC.

This clone was observed a single time. The chain combines TRBV5-1 with TRBJ2-7, with 14 nucleotides matching TRBD2. Germline V gives CDR1 SGHRS, CDR2 YFSETQ. J lost 2 bases, V lost 6 bases, and 7 bases had no gene match. CDR3 size: 16 residues. The CDR3: CASKLGLAGVTYEQYF. CDR3 sequence (DNA): TGCGCCAGCAAACTGGGACTAGCGGGAGTTACCTACGAGCAGTACTTC. Full variable domain (missing parts from reference TRBV5-1 and TRBJ2-7): KAGVTQTPRYLIKTRGQQVTLSCSPISGHRSVSWYQQTPGQGLQFLFEYFSETQRNKGNFPGRFSGRQFSNSRSEMNVSTLELGDSALYLCASKLGLAGVTYEQYFGPGTRLTVT.

The chain links TRBV18 to TRBJ1-3; D is unclear. The length of the CDR3 is 16 residues. Trimming shortened V by 0 bases and J by 0 bases, and 9 bases separated the two germline ends. Germline CDR1 reads KGHSH; CDR2 reads LQKENI. CDR3 in DNA: TGTGCCAGCTCACCACCGGGCGCCTTCTCTGGAAACACCATATATTTT. Protein product: CASSPPGAFSGNTIYF.

This rearrangement joins TRBV7-9 to TRBJ1-1; D is possibly TRBD1 (5 bases). Germline V CDR1 and CDR2: SEHNR, FQNEAQ (reference sequence). Trimming shortened V by 3 bases and J by 6 bases, and 11 bases separated the two germline ends. The CDR3 runs 13 residues. The CDR3 DNA sequence: TGTGCCAGCAGCTTCAGCGGGGGTGCTGAAGCTTTCTTT. Encoded protein: CASSFSGGAEAFF.

This rearrangement joins TRBV2 to TRBJ2-1, with 10 bases fitting TRBD2. Germline V gene sequence: CDR1 SNHLY, CDR2 FYNNEI. There are 14 residues in the CDR3. Trimming cost V 2 bases and J 10 bases; bases outside gene matches: 5. This CDR3 reads CASSELAGDLEQFF. The CDR3 coding sequence is TGTGCCAGCAGTGAACTAGCGGGAGATTTGGAGCAGTTCTTC.

J is TRBJ2-1 and V is TRBV28, with 10 nucleotides matching TRBD1. V lost 3 bases, J lost 6 bases, and 5 bases stayed unmatched. Germline V lookup: CDR1 MDHEN, CDR2 SYDVKM. The CDR3 extends over 15 amino acids. CDR3 loop: CASSLIDRGLNEQFF. The CDR3, as DNA: TGTGCCAGCAGTTTGATAGACAGGGGGCTCAATGAGCAGTTCTTC.

The chain combines TRBV10-3 with TRBJ2-3, with D possibly called TRBD1 or TRBD2 (5 bases each). Trimming took 4 bases from V and 2 from J, leaving 10 bases between them. The V gene's germline CDR1 is ENHRY and CDR2 SYGVKD. CDR3 length: 14 residues. The CDR3 loop is CAISVGPTTDTQYF. The CDR3 DNA follows: TGTGCCATCAGTGTGGGACCCACCACAGATACGCAGTATTTT.

V gene TRBV9 combines with J gene TRBJ2-7; a weak D match, TRBD2 (5 bases). V was shortened by 4 bases and J by 0 bases, with 14 bases between the two germline ends. CDR3 size: 15 residues. Germline V gene sequence: CDR1 SGDLS, CDR2 YYNGEE. In nucleotides, the CDR3 is TGTGCCAGCAGCCCCCGGGGTACAAGCTCCTACGAGCAGTACTTC. Its translation: CASSPRGTSSYEQYF.

V gene TRBV5-1 combines with J gene TRBJ2-4; no definite D call. The CDR3 has 18 amino acids. Germline V gene data show CDR1 as SGHRS and CDR2 as YFSETQ. V gave up 3 bases and J gave up 1 base, with 20 bases separating them. The CDR3 coding sequence is TGCGCCAGCAGCTCACCCTCTAGAAACCAGTCTGCCAAAAACATTCAGTACTTC. It yields the protein CASSSPSRNQSAKNIQYF.

This rearrangement joins TRBV5-4 to TRBJ2-1, with TRBD2 identical over 8 bases. J was trimmed by 5 bases and V by 2 bases; bases with no gene match: 6. CDR1 and CDR2 (germline): SGHNT, YYREEE (reference sequence). This CDR3 is built from 15 residues. The CDR3 reads CASSFYGGRNNEQFF. The CDR3 bases are TGTGCCAGCAGCTTCTATGGCGGGAGGAACAATGAGCAGTTCTTC.